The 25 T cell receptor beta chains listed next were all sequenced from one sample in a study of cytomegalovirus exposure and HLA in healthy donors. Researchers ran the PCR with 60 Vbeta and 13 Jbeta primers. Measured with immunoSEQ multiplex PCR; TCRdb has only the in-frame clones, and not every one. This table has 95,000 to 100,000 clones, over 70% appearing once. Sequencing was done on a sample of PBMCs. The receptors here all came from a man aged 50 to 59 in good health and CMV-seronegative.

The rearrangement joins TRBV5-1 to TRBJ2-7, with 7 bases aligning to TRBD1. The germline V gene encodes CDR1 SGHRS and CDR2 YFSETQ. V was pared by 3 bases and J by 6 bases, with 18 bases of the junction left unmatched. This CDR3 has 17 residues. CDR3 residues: CASSSNPTGLTSSEQYF. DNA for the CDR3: TGCGCCAGCAGCTCAAACCCGACAGGGCTCACCTCATCCGAGCAGTACTTC.

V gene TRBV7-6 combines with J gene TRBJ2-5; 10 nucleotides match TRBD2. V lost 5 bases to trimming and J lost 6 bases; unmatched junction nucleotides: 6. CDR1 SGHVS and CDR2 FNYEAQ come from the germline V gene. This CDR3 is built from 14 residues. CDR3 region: CASSLSSGGQTQYF. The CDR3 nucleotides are TGTGCCAGCAGCCTCTCTAGCGGGGGACAGACCCAGTACTTC.

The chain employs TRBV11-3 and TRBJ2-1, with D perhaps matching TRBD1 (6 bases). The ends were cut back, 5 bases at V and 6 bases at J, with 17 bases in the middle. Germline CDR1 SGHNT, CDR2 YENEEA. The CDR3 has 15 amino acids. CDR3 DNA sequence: TGTGCCAGCAGCCCACGACTGGGGGCCCGCAATGAGCAGTTCTTC. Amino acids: CASSPRLGARNEQFF. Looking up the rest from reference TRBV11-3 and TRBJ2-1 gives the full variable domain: EAGVVQSPRYKIIEKKQPVAFWCNPISGHNTLYWYLQNLGQGPELLIRYENEEAVDDSQLPKDRFSAERLKGVDSTLKIQPAELGDSAVYLCASSPRLGARNEQFFGPGTRLTVL.

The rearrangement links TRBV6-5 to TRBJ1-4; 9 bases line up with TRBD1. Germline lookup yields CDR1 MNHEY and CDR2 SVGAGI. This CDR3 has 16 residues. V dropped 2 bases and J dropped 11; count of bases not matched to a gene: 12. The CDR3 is CASSYGPGQGRRKLFF. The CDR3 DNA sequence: TGTGCCAGCAGTTACGGACCGGGACAGGGAAGACGGAAACTGTTTTTT.

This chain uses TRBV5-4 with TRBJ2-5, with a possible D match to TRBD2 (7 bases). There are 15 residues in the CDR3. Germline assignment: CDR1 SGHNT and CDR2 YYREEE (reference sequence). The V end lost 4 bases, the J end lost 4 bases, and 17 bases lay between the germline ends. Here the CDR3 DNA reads TGTGCCAGCAGCCCGACTTGGGGGGGGCTAGAGACCCAGTACTTC. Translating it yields CASSPTWGGLETQYF. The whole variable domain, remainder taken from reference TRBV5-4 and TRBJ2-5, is ETGVTQSPTHLIKTRGQQVTLRCSSQSGHNTVSWYQQALGQGPQFIFQYYREEENGRGNFPPRFSGLQFPNYSSELNVNALELDDSALYLCASSPTWGGLETQYFGPGTRLLVL.

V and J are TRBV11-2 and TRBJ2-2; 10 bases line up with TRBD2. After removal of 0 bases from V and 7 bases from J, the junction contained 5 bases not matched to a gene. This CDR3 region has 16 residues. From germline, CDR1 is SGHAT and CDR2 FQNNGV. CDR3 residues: CASSLEASGSIGELFF. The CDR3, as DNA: TGTGCCAGCAGCTTAGAGGCTAGCGGGAGCATCGGGGAGCTGTTTTTT.

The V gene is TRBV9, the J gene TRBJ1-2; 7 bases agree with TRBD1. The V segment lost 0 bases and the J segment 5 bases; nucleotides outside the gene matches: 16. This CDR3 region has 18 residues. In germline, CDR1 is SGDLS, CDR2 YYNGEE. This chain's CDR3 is CASSVAPAPTGNLYGYTF. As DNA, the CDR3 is TGTGCCAGCAGCGTAGCCCCAGCTCCGACAGGGAATTTATATGGCTACACCTTC.

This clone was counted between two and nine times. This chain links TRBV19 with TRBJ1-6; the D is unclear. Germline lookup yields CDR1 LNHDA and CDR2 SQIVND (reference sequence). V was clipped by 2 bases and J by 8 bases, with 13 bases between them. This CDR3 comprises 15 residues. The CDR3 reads CASSIRPVSDSPLHF. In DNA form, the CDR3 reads TGTGCCAGTAGTATACGGCCTGTTAGCGATTCACCCCTCCACTTT.

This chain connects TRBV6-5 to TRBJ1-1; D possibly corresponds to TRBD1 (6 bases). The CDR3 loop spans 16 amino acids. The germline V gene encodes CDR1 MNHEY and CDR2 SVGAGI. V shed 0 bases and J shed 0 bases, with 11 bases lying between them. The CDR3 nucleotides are TGTGCCAGCAGTTACTCGGGGACATCCATGAACACTGAAGCTTTCTTT. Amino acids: CASSYSGTSMNTEAFF.

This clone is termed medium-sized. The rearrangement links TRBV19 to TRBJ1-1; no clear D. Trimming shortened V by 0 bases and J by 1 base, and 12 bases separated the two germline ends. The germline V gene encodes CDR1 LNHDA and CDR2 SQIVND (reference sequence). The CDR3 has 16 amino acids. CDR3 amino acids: CASSIDAGGRNTEAFF. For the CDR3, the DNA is TGTGCCAGTAGTATAGACGCGGGCGGCAGGAACACTGAAGCTTTCTTT.

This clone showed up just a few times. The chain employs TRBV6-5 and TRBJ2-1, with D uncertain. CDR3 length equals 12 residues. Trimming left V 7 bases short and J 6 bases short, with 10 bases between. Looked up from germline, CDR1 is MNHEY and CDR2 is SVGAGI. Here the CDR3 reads CASTTRLNEQFF. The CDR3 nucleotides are TGTGCCAGCACCACGCGTCTCAATGAGCAGTTCTTC.

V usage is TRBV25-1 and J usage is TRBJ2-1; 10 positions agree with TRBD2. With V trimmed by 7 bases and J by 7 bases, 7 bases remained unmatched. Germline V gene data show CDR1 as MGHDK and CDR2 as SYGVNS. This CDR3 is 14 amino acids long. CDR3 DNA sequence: TGTGCCAGCAAACCGGGACTAGCGATAAATGAGCAGTTCTTC. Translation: CASKPGLAINEQFF. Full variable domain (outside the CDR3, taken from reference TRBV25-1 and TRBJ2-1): EADIYQTPRYLVIGTGKKITLECSQTMGHDKMYWYQQDPGMELHLIHYSYGVNSTEKGDLSSESTVSRIRTEHFPLTLESARPSHTSQYLCASKPGLAINEQFFGPGTRLTVL.

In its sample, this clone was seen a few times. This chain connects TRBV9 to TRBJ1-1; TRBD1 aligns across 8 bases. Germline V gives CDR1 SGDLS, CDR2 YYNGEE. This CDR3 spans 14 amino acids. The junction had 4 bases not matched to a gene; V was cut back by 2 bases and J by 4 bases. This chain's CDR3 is CASSVLTGGTEAFF. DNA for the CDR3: TGTGCCAGCAGCGTTCTTACAGGGGGCACTGAAGCTTTCTTT.

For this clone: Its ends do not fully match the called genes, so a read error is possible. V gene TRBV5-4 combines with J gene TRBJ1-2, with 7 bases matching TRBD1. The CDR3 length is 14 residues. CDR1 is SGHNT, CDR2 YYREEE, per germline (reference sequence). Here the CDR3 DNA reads TGTGCCAGCAGCTCGGACAGGACTAATTATGGCTACACCTTC. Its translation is CASSSDRTNYGYTF.

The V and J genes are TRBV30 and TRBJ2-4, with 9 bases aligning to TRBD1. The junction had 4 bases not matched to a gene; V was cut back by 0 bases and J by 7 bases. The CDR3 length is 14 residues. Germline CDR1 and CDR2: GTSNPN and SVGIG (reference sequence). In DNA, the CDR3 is TGTGCCTGGAGTGTTGACAGGGGGAGTAACATTCAGTACTTC. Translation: CAWSVDRGSNIQYF.

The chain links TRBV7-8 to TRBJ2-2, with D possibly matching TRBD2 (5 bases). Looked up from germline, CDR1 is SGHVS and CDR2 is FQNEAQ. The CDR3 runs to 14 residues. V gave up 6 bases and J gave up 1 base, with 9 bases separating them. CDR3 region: CASRLVLNTGELFF. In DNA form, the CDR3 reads TGTGCCAGCAGACTAGTTTTGAACACCGGGGAGCTGTTTTTT.

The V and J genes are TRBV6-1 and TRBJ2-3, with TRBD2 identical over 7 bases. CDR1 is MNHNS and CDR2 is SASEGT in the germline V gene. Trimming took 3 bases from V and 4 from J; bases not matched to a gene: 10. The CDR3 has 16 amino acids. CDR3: CASSDTGRGFPDTQYF. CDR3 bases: TGTGCCAGCAGTGATACCGGGCGGGGGTTCCCAGATACGCAGTATTTT.

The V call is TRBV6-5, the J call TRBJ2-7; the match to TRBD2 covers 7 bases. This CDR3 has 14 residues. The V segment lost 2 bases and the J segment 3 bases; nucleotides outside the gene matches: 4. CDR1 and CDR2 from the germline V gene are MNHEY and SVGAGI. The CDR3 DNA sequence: TGTGCCAGCAGTTACGGGCTAGCGGACTACGAGCAGTACTTC. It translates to CASSYGLADYEQYF.

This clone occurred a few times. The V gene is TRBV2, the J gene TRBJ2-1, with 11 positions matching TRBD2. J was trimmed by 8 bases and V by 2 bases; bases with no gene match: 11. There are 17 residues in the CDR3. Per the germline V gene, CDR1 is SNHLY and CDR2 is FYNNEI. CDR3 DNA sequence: TGTGCCAGCAGTGAAAGAGCTAGCGGGGGGTCAAGGGATGAGCAGTTCTTC. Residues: CASSERASGGSRDEQFF.

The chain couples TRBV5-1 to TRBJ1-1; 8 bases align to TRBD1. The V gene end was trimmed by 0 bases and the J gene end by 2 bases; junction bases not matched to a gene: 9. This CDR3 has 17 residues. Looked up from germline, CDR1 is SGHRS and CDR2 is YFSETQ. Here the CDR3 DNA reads TGCGCCAGCAGCTTGGGGGCAGGGGGCCGGGTCAACACTGAAGCTTTCTTT. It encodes CASSLGAGGRVNTEAFF.

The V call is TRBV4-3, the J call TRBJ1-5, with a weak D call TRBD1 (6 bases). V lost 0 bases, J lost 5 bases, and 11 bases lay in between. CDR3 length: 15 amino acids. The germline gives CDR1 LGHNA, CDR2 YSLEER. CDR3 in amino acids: CASSQESQGHQPQHF. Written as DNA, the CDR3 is TGCGCCAGCAGCCAAGAGAGTCAGGGGCATCAGCCCCAGCATTTT.

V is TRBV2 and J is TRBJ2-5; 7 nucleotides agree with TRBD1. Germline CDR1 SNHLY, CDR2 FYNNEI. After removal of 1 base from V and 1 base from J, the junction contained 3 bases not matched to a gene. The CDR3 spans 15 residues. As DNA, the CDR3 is TGTGCCAGCAGTGAAGTTGGGGACAGCCAAGAGACCCAGTACTTC. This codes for CASSEVGDSQETQYF. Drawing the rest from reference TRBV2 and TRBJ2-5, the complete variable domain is EPEVTQTPSHQVTQMGQEVILRCVPISNHLYFYWYRQILGQKVEFLVSFYNNEISEKSEIFDDQFSVERPDGSNFTLKIRSTKLEDSAMYFCASSEVGDSQETQYFGPGTRLLVL.

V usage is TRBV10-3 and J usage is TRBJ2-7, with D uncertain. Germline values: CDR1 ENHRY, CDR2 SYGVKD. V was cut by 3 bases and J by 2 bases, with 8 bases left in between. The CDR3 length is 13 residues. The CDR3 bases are TGTGCCATCAGTGATATGGCAGCCTACGAGCAGTACTTC. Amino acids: CAISDMAAYEQYF.

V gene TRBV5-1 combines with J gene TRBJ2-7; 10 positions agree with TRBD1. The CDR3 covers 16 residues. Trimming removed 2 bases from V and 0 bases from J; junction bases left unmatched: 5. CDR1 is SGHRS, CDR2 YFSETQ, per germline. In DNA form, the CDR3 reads TGCGCCAGCAGCTTAGGGACAGGGGTTAGCTCCTACGAGCAGTACTTC. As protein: CASSLGTGVSSYEQYF.

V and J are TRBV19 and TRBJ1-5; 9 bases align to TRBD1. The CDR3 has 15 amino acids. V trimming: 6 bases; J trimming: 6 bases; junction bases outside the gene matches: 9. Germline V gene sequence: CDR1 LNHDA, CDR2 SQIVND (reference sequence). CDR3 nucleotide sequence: TGTGCCAGTAGCGTTACAGGGGGCATTCGTCAGCCCCAGCATTTT. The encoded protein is CASSVTGGIRQPQHF.